This T cell receptor (beta chain) was obtained from a study of T cell clones after liver transplantation. At the level of the study: Post-transplant blood was tracked for graft-donor-reactive T cell clones identified in a pre-transplant mixed lymphocyte reaction.

Sequencing used immunoSEQ multiplex PCR; TCRdb keeps in-frame clones, though not all of them. The table has 55,000 or so clones, over 55% seen once. The sample consisted of CD4+ T cells from blood, taken before liver transplant. This sequence was found in a human donor who received a liver transplant.

The CDR3 DNA reads TGTGCCTGGAGTGTACAGCAAGAGACCCAGTACTTC. This sequence encodes CAWSVQQETQYF. J is TRBJ2-5 and V is TRBV30; D not resolved. CDR1 is GTSNPN, CDR2 SVGIG, per germline (reference sequence). This CDR3 comprises 12 residues. Deletions cut 0 bases from V and 2 bases from J, with 4 bases between.